These T cell receptor beta chains were read from a single sample in a study of T cells in localized non-small cell lung cancer. Only in-frame clones appear in the TCRdb table, and some are missing; sequencing was by immunoSEQ multiplex PCR. The sample has roughly 24,000 clones, 70% to 90% seen once. Sequences were derived from peripheral blood, sampled before any cancer treatment. Receptor source: a woman aged 40-69 years with stage I lung adenocarcinoma. The conserved cysteine and the conserved F or W are not part of the CDR3 here.

v_gene	len	CDR3aa
TRBV7-2	11	ASSARSGNTIY
TRBV2	13	ASSAGGQGVKPLH
TRBV7-3	13	ASSLKGGSYNEQF
TRBV5-1	10	ASSTGTTEAF
TRBV7-8	14	ASSLATGVGANVLT
TRBV2	15	ASSEAGFGVTKNIQY
TRBV4-3	15	ASSQSERRLSGNTIY
TRBV4-1	15	ASSQWRETGGYNEQF
TRBV2	13	ASSEDRGRAGELF
TRBV6-4	12	ASSEAGGTQPQH